This T cell receptor (beta chain) is from a study of molecular identifiers for immune sequencing clone quantification (dated by TCRdb to the late 2010s). The study in broad terms: For a replicate experiment, RNA from approximately 20,000 or 100,000 naive CD8 T cells was divided into five aliquots, and four of the five aliquots were sequenced. CD8 T cells were used in a methods study to benchmark molecular-identifier clustering-based TCR repertoire sequencing (MIDCIRS) and TCR RNA copy counting.

CDR1 and CDR2, looked up from the germline V gene (reference sequence), are SEHNR and FQNEAQ. From the cysteine through the phenylalanine, the CDR3 covers 14 amino acids. Left in the record is the CDR3 DNA by itself, 42 bases read in frame from the first base. V drops 6 bases and J drops 3 bases, leaving 14 bases in between. Libraries of naive CD8 T cells were generated from roughly 21,000 to 960,000 sorted cells, with 10%, 30% or 50% of the purified RNA used. On a BD FACSAria II, naive CD8 T cells were FACS-sorted as CD8+CD4-CCR7+CD45RA+ and collected into RLT Plus buffer. Around 10 TCR copies' worth of Jurkat RNA were spiked into roughly 18,000-1,000,000 naive CD8 T cell samples to test detection sensitivity. Enrichment of CD8 T cells was performed with RosetteSep CD8+ T Cell Enrichment Cocktail and Ficoll-Paque, after which ACK red cell lysis was carried out. Beyond this particular receptor, the publication reports: Naive libraries contained spiked-in Jurkat TCR RNA (roughly ten copies' worth), which is not part of the donor repertoire. Highly expanded clone sizes could be underestimated if identical TCR molecules share a barcode. Without barcode sub-clustering, chimeric consensus sequences inflated TCR diversity; chimeras reached as high as 47%. Clones above 20 RNA copies held over 99% of molecules in CMV-specific effector cells but under 1% in naive cells. Even against a background of 850,000 to 1,000,000 naive CD8 T cells, spiked-in Jurkat TCR RNA amounting to a single cell's worth was reported to be detectable. Modeling indicated around 3 TCR RNA copies recovered per cell, compared with around 9.8 by digital PCR, which implies a capture efficiency of approximately 30%.

This clonotype was found many times. Its antigen is still unknown. No base quality values were provided; no much bigger clone lies one nucleotide off. The library was made by PCR. Sequencing used a NextSeq 500. Bulk TCR libraries were prepared as previously described, using TCR primers listed in Table S5. Total RNA was purified with the Qiagen AllPrep DNA/RNA kit. Reads from multiple sequencing runs of the same library were pooled before analysis. In the authors' own workflow: Only reads with exact TCR constant sequence were kept, trimmed to 150 nt, and grouped by their 12-nt molecular barcodes. Reads within each barcode group were sub-clustered using a 15% Levenshtein threshold, and quality-weighted consensus sequences were constructed for each RNA molecule. Non-functional sequences were removed, as were lower-count sequences one edit away from another. Barcode sub-clusters with fewer than 20% of the maximum read count were removed, based on fitting two negative binomial distributions. TCRdb passed the public sequencing reads through fastp at Q25 and MiXCR, retaining productive beta sequences. Entries that share a CDR3 protein sequence are merged under the most common genes and DNA. The V and J calls reflect TCRdb's pipeline rather than the authors' work. This sample gives hundreds of thousands of distinct CDR3 sequences in total; around 25% of them show up just once. Clones ranked in the top ten supply about 0.84% of the sample.

The sample taken for sequencing was naive CD8+ T cells from blood, with Jurkat cell RNA spiked in. Explained via the paper, the cell subset or site label denotes: FACS-sorted CD8+CD4-CCR7+CD45RA+ naive T cells. The sequence came from a human donor in good health. Some libraries in this study had Jurkat cell RNA spiked in. The chain links TRBV7-9 with TRBJ1-1; the D gene is not confidently resolved. The nucleotides read TGTGCCAGCAGTCCACCTTCGGCTGACACTGAAGCTTTCTTT. The translation is CASSPPSADTEAFF. This CDR3, with the reference TRBV7-9 and TRBJ1-1 proteins standing in past its ends, gives the full variable domain DTGVSQNPRHKITKRGQNVTFRCDPISEHNRLYWYRQTLGQGPEFLTYFQNEAQLEKSRLLSDRFSAERPKGSFSTLEIQRTEQGDSAMYLCASSPPSADTEAFFGQGTRLTVV.